A single sample is the source of the 28 T cell receptor beta chains below, sequenced in a study of CD8+ T cells in alopecia areata. Treatment denoted: oral pan-JAK inhibitor, 5-10 mg twice daily. Following extraction, RNA underwent reverse transcription to cDNA, which served as the sequencing template. Assay used: immunoSEQ multiplex PCR; TCRdb lists only in-frame clones, some missing. The data show 150,000 to 200,000 clones, around three fifths seen once. The sequences come from CD4+ T cells sorted from blood, collected at week 24, from a patient treated with tofacitinib. The receptor set was obtained from a human donor with alopecia areata.

CDR3 region: CASSQSRGGGETQYF. CDR3 DNA: TGCGCCAGCAGTCAATCTCGGGGCGGGGGAGAGACCCAGTACTTC. The gene calls are TRBV23-1 and TRBJ2-5; 7 bases map to TRBD2. TRBV23-1 is given ORF status, its function remaining uncertain. V was pared by 0 bases and J by 4 bases, with 5 bases of the junction left unmatched. This CDR3 contains 15 residues.

This clone has a handful of counts. The chain couples TRBV9 to TRBJ2-2; D perhaps matches TRBD2 (6 bases). Trimming took off 2 bases at V and 4 bases at J, with 12 bases between the two ends. This CDR3 region has 15 residues. Per germline, CDR1 SGDLS and CDR2 YYNGEE. The CDR3 region has the DNA TGTGCCAGCAGCGTGGGCGGGGACTCCACCGGGGAGCTGTTTTTT. Translating gives CASSVGGDSTGELFF.

The genes are TRBV30 and TRBJ1-1, with 7 bases lining up with TRBD1. V shed 2 bases, J shed 3 bases, and the junction held 3 bases outside the gene matches. This CDR3 has 13 residues. In germline, CDR1 is GTSNPN, CDR2 SVGIG (reference sequence). The CDR3 reads CAWSRQGYTEAFF. Here the CDR3 DNA reads TGTGCCTGGAGTAGACAGGGATACACTGAAGCTTTCTTT.

V usage is TRBV29-1 and J usage is TRBJ2-2, with D possibly matching TRBD2 (6 bases). This CDR3 region has 14 residues. Trimming stripped 5 bases from V and 8 bases from J, with 18 bases between. Germline V gives CDR1 SQVTM, CDR2 ANQGSEA. The CDR3 spells CSVRTGVERGELFF. In nucleotides, the CDR3 is TGCAGCGTTCGCACGGGGGTAGAACGGGGGGAGCTGTTTTTT.

This clone occurred a few times. V is TRBV7-2 and J is TRBJ2-5, with 10 bases matching TRBD2. The CDR3 sequence is 15 residues long. Germline V gene lookup returns CDR1 SGHTA and CDR2 FQGNSA. J was trimmed by 4 bases and V by 7 bases; bases with no gene match: 9. This CDR3 is CASTSPAGGTETQYF. CDR3 bases: TGTGCCAGCACTAGCCCAGCGGGGGGGACAGAGACCCAGTACTTC.

The CDR3 sequence is CASSFSQGAGELFF. CDR3 coding DNA: TGTGCCAGCAGTTTTTCGCAGGGGGCCGGGGAGCTGTTTTTT. The chain carries TRBV2 and TRBJ2-2; 7 bases line up with TRBD1. CDR3 size: 14 residues. V trimming: 5 bases; J trimming: 6 bases; junction bases outside the gene matches: 6. In germline, CDR1 is SNHLY, CDR2 FYNNEI.

V usage is TRBV7-9 and J usage is TRBJ1-1, with D possibly matching TRBD1 (5 bases). Deletions cut 4 bases from V and 0 bases from J, with 6 bases between. CDR1 is SEHNR, CDR2 FQNEAQ, per germline (reference sequence). The CDR3 covers 13 residues. CDR3 sequence (DNA): TGTGCCAGCAGCTCGGGGGTGAACACTGAAGCTTTCTTT. It yields the protein CASSSGVNTEAFF.

The chain employs TRBV20-1 and TRBJ2-1; D is unclear. The CDR3 runs to 11 residues. Trimming left V 1 base short and J 9 bases short, with 7 bases between. CDR1 DFQATT and CDR2 SNEGSKA come from the germline V gene (reference sequence). CDR3 sequence reads: CSARVRSEQFF. The CDR3 nucleotides read TGCAGTGCTAGAGTCCGGTCTGAGCAGTTCTTC.

The chain joins TRBV2 to TRBJ1-2; D call uncertain. The CDR3 is 12 amino acids. Trimming shortened V by 7 bases and J by 4 bases, and 10 bases separated the two germline ends. CDR1 SNHLY and CDR2 FYNNEI come from the germline V gene. This CDR3 reads CASNPILYGYTF. As DNA, the CDR3 is TGTGCCAGCAACCCCATCCTCTATGGCTACACCTTC. Full variable domain (rest looked up from reference TRBV2 and TRBJ1-2): EPEVTQTPSHQVTQMGQEVILRCVPISNHLYFYWYRQILGQKVEFLVSFYNNEISEKSEIFDDQFSVERPDGSNFTLKIRSTKLEDSAMYFCASNPILYGYTFGSGTRLTVV.

This chain links TRBV2 with TRBJ2-3; 8 nucleotides agree with TRBD2. The V gene end was trimmed by 0 bases and the J gene end by 7 bases; junction bases not matched to a gene: 6. Germline CDR1 and CDR2: SNHLY and FYNNEI. The length of the CDR3 is 15 residues. The CDR3 here is CASSEALSSGYTQYF. Here the CDR3 DNA reads TGTGCCAGCAGTGAAGCTTTGTCTAGCGGGTATACGCAGTATTTT.

This chain uses TRBV30 with TRBJ1-5; perhaps TRBD1 as D (5 bases). The CDR3 loop spans 13 amino acids. Germline CDR1 is GTSNPN and CDR2 is SVGIG (reference sequence). The V end lost 2 bases, the J end lost 7 bases, and 12 bases lay between the germline ends. The CDR3 coding sequence is TGTGCCTGGAGTATGGGGGAAGGGCAGCCCCAGCATTTT. Protein sequence: CAWSMGEGQPQHF.

This clone was seen a handful of times. The chain is built from TRBV6-6 and TRBJ1-1; 9 positions agree with TRBD1. Per germline, CDR1 MNHNY and CDR2 SVGAGI (reference sequence). The ends lost 6 bases at V and 5 bases at J; junction bases unmatched: 10. This CDR3 comprises 15 residues. In DNA form, the CDR3 reads TGTGCCAGCAGGATGACAGGGGGGTCCGCTACTGAAGCTTTCTTT. This sequence encodes CASRMTGGSATEAFF.

The chain uses TRBV15 and TRBJ1-1; D gene uncertain. The germline V and J ends were trimmed by 8 bases and 0 bases, with 13 bases remaining between them. Per germline, CDR1 LNHNV and CDR2 YYDKDF (reference sequence). CDR3 length: 14 residues. As DNA, the CDR3 is TGTGCCACCCGGTTGGGCCAGTTGAACACTGAAGCTTTCTTT. It yields the protein CATRLGQLNTEAFF.

The genes are TRBV27 and TRBJ1-1; D is unresolved. V lost 5 bases and J 6 bases, leaving 25 bases between the germline ends. The CDR3 contains 17 residues. The germline CDR1 and CDR2 sequences are MNHEY and SMNVEV (reference sequence). The CDR3 reads CASSPERGRREFPEAFF. The CDR3 region has the DNA TGTGCCAGCAGTCCCGAGCGCGGCCGCCGGGAATTCCCTGAAGCTTTCTTT.

This chain uses TRBV29-1 with TRBJ1-1; unclear D gene. This CDR3 is built from 14 residues. From germline, CDR1 is SQVTM and CDR2 ANQGSEA. Trimming cost V 1 base and J 0 bases, with 9 bases left between them. The CDR3 here is CSVEGGRVNTEAFF. CDR3 nucleotides: TGCAGCGTTGAAGGTGGGCGGGTGAACACTGAAGCTTTCTTT.

Here the CDR3 reads CATSPSGVAGGWDTQYF. The CDR3 DNA reads TGTGCCACCAGCCCCTCGGGAGTAGCGGGGGGCTGGGATACGCAGTATTTT. The J gene is TRBJ2-3, the V gene TRBV15; TRBD2 aligns across 10 bases. The CDR3 length is 17 residues. Unmatched junction bases numbered 14, after V lost 5 bases and J lost 6 bases. From germline, CDR1 is LNHNV and CDR2 YYDKDF (reference sequence).

This chain uses TRBV18 with TRBJ1-2; D not certain. V was clipped by 0 bases and J by 5 bases, with 10 bases between them. CDR1 KGHSH and CDR2 LQKENI come from the germline V gene. The CDR3 contains 14 residues. The CDR3 sequence: CASSPPSQFYGYTF. In DNA, the CDR3 is TGTGCCAGCTCACCACCGAGTCAGTTTTATGGCTACACCTTC.

The V and J genes are TRBV30 and TRBJ2-1; 9 nucleotides align to TRBD1. The J segment lost 6 bases and the V segment lost 1 base, leaving 13 bases of the junction unmatched. CDR3 length: 17 residues. Germline V gene sequence: CDR1 GTSNPN, CDR2 SVGIG (reference sequence). CDR3 region: CAWSDSARDREPNEQFF. DNA of the CDR3: TGTGCCTGGAGTGATTCAGCCCGGGACAGGGAGCCCAATGAGCAGTTCTTC.

V usage is TRBV13 and J usage is TRBJ1-6; D is uncertain. Germline loops: CDR1 PRHDT, CDR2 FYEKMQ (reference sequence). There are 13 residues in the CDR3. Trimming took 3 bases from V and 8 from J, leaving 8 bases between them. The CDR3 nucleotides read TGTGCCAGCAGCTTCAGAGGAGATTCACCCCTCCACTTT. Translation: CASSFRGDSPLHF.

This clone was counted once. The chain recombines TRBV4-1 with TRBJ1-4, with D hard to call. Germline V gene data show CDR1 as MGHRA and CDR2 as YSYEKL. The CDR3 totals 15 residues. V was trimmed by 1 base and J by 5 bases, leaving 11 bases between them. CDR3 region: CASSQVYGQNEKLFF. Here the CDR3 DNA reads TGCGCCAGCAGCCAAGTGTACGGCCAGAATGAAAAACTGTTTTTT.

V gene TRBV27 combines with J gene TRBJ2-2; perhaps TRBD1 as D (6 bases). V lost 2 bases to trimming and J lost 7 bases, with 8 bases between them. Germline CDR1 is MNHEY and CDR2 is SMNVEV (reference sequence). The CDR3 spans 13 residues. The CDR3 loop reads CASSLQGRGELFF. The CDR3 bases are TGTGCCAGCAGTTTACAGGGGCGCGGGGAGCTGTTTTTT.

The chain uses TRBV5-1 and TRBJ2-2; TRBD1 might be the D (6 bases). CDR3 length: 15 residues. V lost 4 bases, J lost 6 bases, and 16 bases lay in between. Germline loops: CDR1 SGHRS, CDR2 YFSETQ. CDR3 residues: CASSRGLQGAGELFF. In DNA form, the CDR3 reads TGCGCCAGCAGCCGGGGTTTACAGGGAGCCGGGGAGCTGTTTTTT.

This clone appeared a single time. The J gene is TRBJ2-1, the V gene TRBV5-1; D is possibly TRBD1 or TRBD2 (5 bases each). V lost 3 bases and J lost 7, with 17 bases in between. Germline V gene data show CDR1 as SGHRS and CDR2 as YFSETQ. The CDR3 covers 15 residues. The CDR3 spells CASSSTGTEGNEQFF. The DNA for the CDR3 is TGCGCCAGCAGCTCCACCGGGACCGAGGGTAATGAGCAGTTCTTC.

The chain carries TRBV9 and TRBJ2-7, with unresolved D. CDR3 length: 14 amino acids. Trimming left V 0 bases short and J 5 bases short, with 12 bases between. Germline V gives CDR1 SGDLS, CDR2 YYNGEE. CDR3 DNA sequence: TGTGCCAGCAGCGTAGGGGCAGAAAGGCACGAGCAGTACTTC. Its translation: CASSVGAERHEQYF.

The gene calls are TRBV5-1 and TRBJ2-5; 7 nucleotides agree with TRBD1. This CDR3 is built from 17 residues. CDR1 SGHRS and CDR2 YFSETQ come from the germline V gene. The J segment lost 4 bases and the V segment lost 4 bases, leaving 16 bases of the junction unmatched. The CDR3 DNA sequence: TGCGCCAGCAGCCGACAGGGTTCATGGAATCCGACAGAGACCCAGTACTTC. As protein: CASSRQGSWNPTETQYF. Supplemented by reference TRBV5-1 and TRBJ2-5, the full variable domain reads KAGVTQTPRYLIKTRGQQVTLSCSPISGHRSVSWYQQTPGQGLQFLFEYFSETQRNKGNFPGRFSGRQFSNSRSEMNVSTLELGDSALYLCASSRQGSWNPTETQYFGPGTRLLVL.

The chain combines TRBV2 with TRBJ2-4; D unresolved. CDR1 SNHLY and CDR2 FYNNEI come from the germline V gene. Trimming took off 3 bases at V and 0 bases at J, with 12 bases between the two ends. The CDR3 spans 16 residues. CDR3 amino acids: CASSDGLRLAKNIQYF. In nucleotides, the CDR3 is TGTGCCAGCAGTGATGGGCTAAGGCTAGCCAAAAACATTCAGTACTTC. Full variable domain (outside the CDR3, taken from reference TRBV2 and TRBJ2-4): EPEVTQTPSHQVTQMGQEVILRCVPISNHLYFYWYRQILGQKVEFLVSFYNNEISEKSEIFDDQFSVERPDGSNFTLKIRSTKLEDSAMYFCASSDGLRLAKNIQYFGAGTRLSVL.

The chain combines TRBV18 with TRBJ1-1; 9 bases are a match to TRBD1. J gave up 4 bases and V 3 bases, and 9 bases lay outside the gene matches. The CDR3 runs 16 residues. Germline V gene lookup returns CDR1 KGHSH and CDR2 LQKENI. The CDR3 DNA reads as TGTGCCAGCTCACCTGATGCGGGACAGGGTCTCACTGAAGCTTTCTTT. Protein: CASSPDAGQGLTEAFF. The entire variable domain, with the rest obtained from reference TRBV18 and TRBJ1-1, is as follows: NAGVMQNPRHLVRRRGQEARLRCSPMKGHSHVYWYRQLPEEGLKFMVYLQKENIIDESGMPKERFSAEFPKEGPSILRIQQVVRGDSAAYFCASSPDAGQGLTEAFFGQGTRLTVV.

The rearrangement uses TRBV29-1 and TRBJ1-2; a possible D gene is TRBD1 (5 bases). There are 13 residues in the CDR3. Germline V gene sequence: CDR1 SQVTM, CDR2 ANQGSEA. V gave up 3 bases and J gave up 1 base, with 9 bases separating them. This CDR3 is CSVDGGDNYGYTF. The CDR3 nucleotides are TGCAGCGTTGATGGGGGGGATAACTATGGCTACACCTTC.